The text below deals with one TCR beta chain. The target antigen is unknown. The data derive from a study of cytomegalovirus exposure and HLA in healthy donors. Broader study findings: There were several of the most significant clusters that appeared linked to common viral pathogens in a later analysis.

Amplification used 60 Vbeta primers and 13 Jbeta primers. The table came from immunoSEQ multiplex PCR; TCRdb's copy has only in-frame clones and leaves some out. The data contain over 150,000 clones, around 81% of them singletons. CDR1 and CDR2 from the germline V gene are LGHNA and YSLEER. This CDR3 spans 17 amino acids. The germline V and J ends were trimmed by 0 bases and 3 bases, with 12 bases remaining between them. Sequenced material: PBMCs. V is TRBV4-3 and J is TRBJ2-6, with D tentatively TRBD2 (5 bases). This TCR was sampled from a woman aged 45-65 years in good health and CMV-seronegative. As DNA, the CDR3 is TGCGCCAGCAGCCAAGATCTGGAGGTCGTTGGGGCCAACGTCCTGACTTTC. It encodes CASSQDLEVVGANVLTF.